The 21 T cell receptor beta chains below come from one sample, sequenced in a study of blood T cells in healthy people across ages. Combining a sample-barcoded 5' primer with a J-beta primer mix, a second PCR ran for roughly 7 to 12 cycles. MiXCR was run by TCRdb on the 5' RACE reads, yielding one entry per CDR3 protein. Of fewer than 800,000 distinct CDR3 sequences in the sample, 45% to 50% were seen once. Sequenced input: blood. Receptors originate from a woman in her fifties or sixties in good health.

The gene calls are TRBV28 and TRBJ2-6; 7 bases are shared with TRBD1. The J segment lost 1 base and the V segment lost 6 bases, leaving 6 bases of the junction unmatched. CDR1 MDHEN and CDR2 SYDVKM come from the germline V gene. CDR3 length: 16 amino acids. This CDR3 is CASRASRGSGANVLTF. CDR3 sequence (DNA): TGTGCCAGCAGAGCATCCAGGGGGTCTGGGGCCAACGTCCTGACTTTC.

This rearrangement joins TRBV20-1 to TRBJ2-3; 10 positions match TRBD2. Unmatched junction bases numbered 17, after V lost 6 bases and J lost 5 bases. The CDR3 extends over 17 amino acids. Germline V lookup: CDR1 DFQATT, CDR2 SNEGSKA (reference sequence). This CDR3 is CSAAPILAGAPVDTQYF. CDR3 DNA: TGCAGTGCCGCACCCATTCTAGCGGGAGCCCCTGTAGATACGCAGTATTTT.

This clonotype is a singleton in its sample. J is TRBJ2-2 and V is TRBV25-1; tentative D call: TRBD1 (6 bases). Germline CDR1 reads MGHDK; CDR2 reads SYGVNS. Trimming took off 2 bases at V and 4 bases at J, with 8 bases between the two ends. The CDR3 loop spans 14 amino acids. The CDR3 loop is CASSEVRGTGELFF. As DNA, the CDR3 is TGTGCCAGCAGTGAAGTCAGGGGCACCGGGGAGCTGTTTTTT.

The rearrangement uses TRBV28 and TRBJ1-6; 8 bases line up with TRBD1. V trimming: 8 bases; J trimming: 10 bases; junction bases outside the gene matches: 19. Germline assignment: CDR1 MDHEN and CDR2 SYDVKM. The CDR3 spans 17 residues. The CDR3 protein is CASSIEAGGYERSPLHF. DNA of the CDR3: TGTGCCAGCTCCATTGAGGCAGGGGGCTACGAGCGATCACCCCTCCACTTT.

This clonotype was recorded a few times. V is TRBV7-9 and J is TRBJ1-2, with D unclear. The germline V gene has CDR1 SEHNR and CDR2 FQNEAQ (reference sequence). The V end lost 5 bases, the J end lost 7 bases, and 14 bases lay between the germline ends. The CDR3 length is 13 residues. DNA of the CDR3: TGTGCCAGCAGCAAGGAGGGCTTAAGTGGCTACACCTTC. Protein: CASSKEGLSGYTF.

The rearrangement joins TRBV10-3 to TRBJ2-3; TRBD2 matches at 10 bases. The germline V gene encodes CDR1 ENHRY and CDR2 SYGVKD. The V and J ends lost 4 bases and 0 bases, in that order; junction bases with no gene match: 4. The CDR3 spans 16 residues. The CDR3 DNA is TGTGCCATCAGTGGTACTAGCGGGGCTAGCACAGATACGCAGTATTTT. Translation: CAISGTSGASTDTQYF.

The genes are TRBV20-1 and TRBJ2-5, with D possibly being TRBD1 or TRBD2 (6 bases each). The last part of the DNA fits TRBJ2-7 better; the J call may be wrong. Germline CDR1 reads DFQATT; CDR2 reads SNEGSKA (reference sequence). The CDR3 is made up of 13 amino acids. CDR3 sequence: CSASTLQGGEQYF. DNA of the CDR3: TGCAGTGCTAGTACCCTACAGGGAGGCGAGCAGTACTTC.

The chain carries TRBV11-2 and TRBJ2-1; tentative D call: TRBD1 (5 bases). The germline gives CDR1 SGHAT, CDR2 FQNNGV. The CDR3 sequence is 16 residues long. Trimming shortened V by 1 base and J by 0 bases, and 10 bases separated the two germline ends. The CDR3 loop is CASSLVYRSSYNEQFF. In DNA form, the CDR3 reads TGTGCCAGCAGCTTAGTTTACAGGAGCTCCTACAATGAGCAGTTCTTC.

J is TRBJ2-1 and V is TRBV7-9, with TRBD1 as a possible D gene (5 bases). The CDR3 has 11 residues. Germline V lookup: CDR1 SEHNR, CDR2 FQNEAQ (reference sequence). Trimming took off 3 bases at V and 10 bases at J, with 7 bases between the two ends. DNA of the CDR3: TGTGCCAGCAGCTTCAGGGAAGAGCAGTTCTTC. Translated, it gives CASSFREEQFF.

This clonotype was seen only a few times. The chain has TRBV15 and TRBJ2-3, with no clear D. The germline CDR1 and CDR2 sequences are LNHNV and YYDKDF (reference sequence). Trimming left V 0 bases short and J 7 bases short, with 11 bases between. The CDR3 totals 14 residues. CDR3 loop: CATSREVGFNTQYF. The CDR3 DNA is TGTGCCACCAGCAGAGAGGTGGGATTCAATACGCAGTATTTT.

The chain employs TRBV10-3 and TRBJ1-1; 9 bases are a match to TRBD1. The J segment lost 4 bases and the V segment lost 10 bases, leaving 7 bases of the junction unmatched. This CDR3 is built from 13 residues. Per the germline V gene, CDR1 is ENHRY and CDR2 is SYGVKD. CDR3 DNA: TGTGCCACCAGGGGACAGGGTTCCACTGAAGCTTTCTTT. It codes for CATRGQGSTEAFF.

This clonotype showed up just a few times. The chain has TRBV28 and TRBJ2-7; D is perhaps TRBD2 (5 bases). V lost 6 bases, J lost 6 bases, and 15 bases lay in between. Germline V lookup: CDR1 MDHEN, CDR2 SYDVKM. The CDR3 is made up of 13 amino acids. CDR3 residues: CASSAVGGGEQYF. The DNA of the CDR3 is TGTGCCAGCAGCGCCGTGGGCGGAGGCGAGCAGTACTTC.

The rearrangement links TRBV9 to TRBJ2-1; D is perhaps TRBD2 (6 bases). CDR1 SGDLS and CDR2 YYNGEE come from the germline V gene. The CDR3 covers 15 residues. Trimming left V 0 bases short and J 7 bases short, with 14 bases between. The CDR3, as DNA: TGTGCCAGCAGCGTAGACGGGACTCCAGATAATGAGCAGTTCTTC. Protein: CASSVDGTPDNEQFF.

This rearrangement joins TRBV20-1 to TRBJ2-1; D may be TRBD1 or TRBD2 (6 bases each). Gene TRBJ2-7 matches the end of the DNA better, so the J call may be wrong. Germline assignment: CDR1 DFQATT and CDR2 SNEGSKA (reference sequence). There are 17 residues in the CDR3. CDR3 DNA: TGCAGTGCTAGAGTCCTGGTTGGGGGGCTCACCTACAATGAGCAGTACTTC. This sequence encodes CSARVLVGGLTYNEQYF.

The chain joins TRBV7-9 to TRBJ2-7; D not resolved. CDR1 is SEHNR, CDR2 FQNEAQ, per germline (reference sequence). CDR3 length: 16 residues. The V end was cut by 1 base, the J end by 0 bases, with 13 bases between. DNA for the CDR3: TGTGCCAGCAGCTTAGGTCGGCAGGCATACTCCTACGAGCAGTACTTC. It codes for CASSLGRQAYSYEQYF.

This clonotype was seen more than once but under ten times. V and J are TRBV12-3 or TRBV12-4 and TRBJ1-2; weak D call: TRBD1 (6 bases). V shed 5 bases and J shed 3 bases, with 16 bases lying between them. The CDR3 runs 15 residues. The CDR3 here is CASSPSGAGHYGYTF. The CDR3 DNA reads as TGTGCCAGCAGTCCATCAGGGGCGGGGCACTATGGCTACACCTTC.

The rearrangement joins TRBV12-3 or TRBV12-4 to TRBJ2-7; no clear D gene. This CDR3 has 12 amino acids. Deletions cut 5 bases from V and 1 base from J, with 6 bases between. CDR3 protein: CASSHGSYEQYF. In DNA, the CDR3 is TGTGCCAGCAGTCACGGGTCCTACGAGCAGTACTTC.

The chain recombines TRBV30 with TRBJ1-2; TRBD1 might be the D (6 bases). The CDR3 contains 14 residues. V lost 4 bases and J lost 2, with 14 bases in between. The germline gives CDR1 GTSNPN, CDR2 SVGIG (reference sequence). The CDR3 here is CAWNRQALNYGYTF. CDR3 nucleotides: TGTGCCTGGAACAGACAGGCGCTAAACTATGGCTACACCTTC. The variable domain in full, completed from reference TRBV30 and TRBJ1-2, reads SQTIHQWPATLVQPVGSPLSLECTVEGTSNPNLYWYRQAAGRGLQLLFYSVGIGQISSEVPQNLSASRPQDRQFILSSKKLLLSDSGFYLCAWNRQALNYGYTFGSGTRLTVV.

The CDR3 DNA reads as TGTGCCGTGACTTCTAGCAGGGAGCAGTACTTC. Amino acid sequence: CAVTSSREQYF. The V and J genes are TRBV6-2 or TRBV6-3 and TRBJ2-7; weak D call: TRBD2 (5 bases). V was clipped by 11 bases and J by 7 bases, with 15 bases between them. The V gene's germline CDR1 is MNHEY and CDR2 SVGEGT. The CDR3 length is 11 residues.

The chain uses TRBV7-8 and TRBJ1-2; D not certain. V dropped 2 bases and J dropped 7 bases, with 14 bases sitting between them. The CDR3 extends over 14 amino acids. Germline-derived CDR1 and CDR2 are SGHVS and FQNEAQ. CDR3 sequence: CASSLKGPGIGYTF. CDR3 bases: TGTGCCAGCAGCTTAAAGGGTCCGGGGATTGGCTACACCTTC.

A few counts support this clonotype. This chain joins TRBV6-5 and TRBJ2-1; 8 nucleotides match TRBD2. This CDR3 is built from 13 residues. Trimming cost V 0 bases and J 8 bases; bases outside gene matches: 0. The germline V gene encodes CDR1 MNHEY and CDR2 SVGAGI. CDR3 amino acids: CASSYSTSDEQFF. The DNA of the CDR3 is TGTGCCAGCAGTTACTCGACTAGCGATGAGCAGTTCTTC.